This entry lists 27 T cell receptor beta chains sequenced from one sample in a study of OX40 agonist ivuxolimab in advanced cancers. Sequenced by immunoSEQ multiplex PCR; TCRdb stores in-frame clones only, minus some. The sample contains about 79,000 clones, 90% of which appear only once. Sequencing was performed on CD4+ or CD8+ T cells sorted from blood, taken in a trial of the OX40 agonist ivuxolimab. The receptor source for this set is an adult with an advanced solid tumor such as melanoma, head and neck, liver or kidney cancer.

This chain joins TRBV2 and TRBJ2-3; D gene ambiguous. In germline, CDR1 is SNHLY, CDR2 FYNNEI. Trimming pared 3 bases from V and 1 base from J, leaving 8 bases between. This CDR3 is built from 14 residues. For the CDR3, the DNA is TGTGCCAGCAGTGACTTGATCGGCACAGATACGCAGTATTTT. Translation gives CASSDLIGTDTQYF. Together with reference TRBV2 and TRBJ2-3, the CDR3 gives the full variable domain: EPEVTQTPSHQVTQMGQEVILRCVPISNHLYFYWYRQILGQKVEFLVSFYNNEISEKSEIFDDQFSVERPDGSNFTLKIRSTKLEDSAMYFCASSDLIGTDTQYFGPGTRLTVL.

Comments on this clone: The junction shows a germline mismatch at one end, possibly a read error. The chain combines TRBV5-1 with TRBJ1-1, with TRBD1 matching 7 bases. The germline V gene has CDR1 SGHRS and CDR2 YFSETQ. The CDR3 length is 17 residues. The CDR3 bases are TGCGCCAGCAGCCGTTCCGGGACAGCGGCCTCGAACGCTGAAGCTTTCTTT. Translated: CASSRSGTAASNAEAFF.

The V call is TRBV4-1, the J call TRBJ2-5; D not resolved. The J call may be wrong; the DNA end is better matched by TRBJ2-7. The V gene's germline CDR1 is MGHRA and CDR2 YSYEKL. The CDR3 runs 15 residues. The CDR3 here is CASSQGERNGYEQYF. The CDR3 region has the DNA TGCGCCAGCAGCCAAGGGGAACGGAACGGATACGAGCAGTACTTC.

The chain uses TRBV28 and TRBJ1-1; perhaps TRBD1 as D (6 bases). Trimming took 1 base from V and 1 from J, leaving 10 bases between them. The CDR3 is 15 amino acids. CDR1 MDHEN and CDR2 SYDVKM come from the germline V gene. The CDR3, as DNA: TGTGCCAGCAGTTTATCCCCCAGGGGGAACACTGAAGCTTTCTTT. It is translated as CASSLSPRGNTEAFF.

The chain joins TRBV5-5 to TRBJ1-5, with D unresolved. The germline V and J ends were trimmed by 1 base and 3 bases, with 11 bases remaining between them. Germline V gene lookup returns CDR1 SGHKS and CDR2 YYEKEE (reference sequence). The CDR3 runs 15 residues. Here the CDR3 reads CASSLSAGTNQPQHF. The CDR3 DNA reads TGTGCCAGCAGCTTGTCGGCAGGCACCAATCAGCCCCAGCATTTT.

The V call is TRBV6-1, the J call TRBJ2-7; 7 bases agree with TRBD1. Germline lookup yields CDR1 MNHNS and CDR2 SASEGT. CDR3 size: 14 residues. Germline trimming cut 5 bases from V and 3 bases from J; bases unmatched to any gene: 7. CDR3 nucleotide sequence: TGTGCCAGCAGTTTGCACAGGGGTAACTACGAGCAGTACTTC. Its translation: CASSLHRGNYEQYF.

The chain couples TRBV5-1 to TRBJ2-2; no reliable D call. The CDR3 has 13 amino acids. Per the germline V gene, CDR1 is SGHRS and CDR2 is YFSETQ. V lost 5 bases and J lost 4, with 9 bases in between. Here the CDR3 DNA reads TGCGCCAGCAGTCCGGAGTTCACCGGGGAGCTGTTTTTT. As protein: CASSPEFTGELFF.

This rearrangement joins TRBV7-2 to TRBJ2-6; 8 nucleotides agree with TRBD1. Germline trimming cut 5 bases from V and 0 bases from J; bases unmatched to any gene: 3. Germline values: CDR1 SGHTA, CDR2 FQGNSA. The CDR3 runs 16 residues. CDR3 DNA: TGTGCCAGCAGCAAGACAGGGGTCTCTGGGGCCAACGTCCTGACTTTC. The encoded protein is CASSKTGVSGANVLTF.

In DNA, the CDR3 is TGTGCCAGTAGTGGGGGACATTTCTCTGGGGCCAACGTCCTGACTTTC. Its protein product is CASSGGHFSGANVLTF. The chain uses TRBV19 and TRBJ2-6; D might be TRBD1 (6 bases). Germline V gene sequence: CDR1 LNHDA, CDR2 SQIVND (reference sequence). Trimming took 5 bases from V and 0 from J, leaving 11 bases between them. CDR3 size: 16 residues.

V usage is TRBV6-5 and J usage is TRBJ1-6; 8 bases fit TRBD1. In germline, CDR1 is MNHEY, CDR2 SVGAGI. This CDR3 comprises 15 residues. Trimming cost V 5 bases and J 7 bases; bases outside gene matches: 7. CDR3 DNA: TGTGCCAGCAGTGCAAGGGACAGGAGGAATTCACCCCTCCACTTT. Its protein product is CASSARDRRNSPLHF.

This rearrangement joins TRBV6-5 to TRBJ1-1; D uncertain. The CDR3 spans 14 residues. Trimming cost V 2 bases and J 5 bases, with 12 bases left between them. Germline V CDR1 and CDR2: MNHEY, SVGAGI. CDR3: CASSYLRDRTEAFF. The CDR3 coding sequence is TGTGCCAGCAGTTACCTCCGGGATAGGACTGAAGCTTTCTTT.

The V and J genes are TRBV5-1 and TRBJ2-5; the D gene is possibly TRBD2 (6 bases). This CDR3 spans 15 amino acids. V lost 4 bases, J lost 5 bases, and 18 bases lay in between. Germline CDR1 and CDR2: SGHRS and YFSETQ. This chain's CDR3 is CASSEGLSSIETQYF. CDR3 bases: TGCGCCAGCAGCGAGGGACTCAGCTCGATCGAGACCCAGTACTTC.

J is TRBJ1-1 and V is TRBV5-1; possibly TRBD1 for D (5 bases). CDR3 length: 16 amino acids. From germline, CDR1 is SGHRS and CDR2 YFSETQ. V lost 4 bases and J lost 0, with 16 bases in between. The DNA for the CDR3 is TGCGCCAGCAGCGTGGGGGTACAGTCTTTGAACACTGAAGCTTTCTTT. It codes for CASSVGVQSLNTEAFF.

This CDR3 reads CASSLSGDQPQHF. The CDR3 DNA is TGTGCCAGCAGCTTATCAGGGGATCAGCCCCAGCATTTT. The chain is built from TRBV7-9 and TRBJ1-5; D is possibly TRBD1 (6 bases). V lost 2 bases and J lost 5, with 7 bases in between. Germline V gene sequence: CDR1 SEHNR, CDR2 FQNEAQ (reference sequence). The length of the CDR3 is 13 residues.

Written as DNA, the CDR3 is TGTGCCACCAGCAACCGGGACAGGGGAGATGATGAGCAGTTCTTC. This translates into CATSNRDRGDDEQFF. The chain joins TRBV15 to TRBJ2-1, with 10 positions matching TRBD1. This CDR3 has 15 amino acids. V was clipped by 4 bases and J by 8 bases; unmatched bases: 8. Germline CDR1 is LNHNV and CDR2 is YYDKDF (reference sequence).

V and J are TRBV6-5 and TRBJ1-1, with D perhaps matching TRBD1 (6 bases). CDR3 size: 15 residues. Per the germline V gene, CDR1 is MNHEY and CDR2 is SVGAGI. Trimming removed 4 bases at V and 1 base at J, with 13 bases between. The CDR3 spells CASSWGGQKNTEAFF. In DNA form, the CDR3 reads TGTGCCAGCAGTTGGGGCGGACAGAAGAACACTGAAGCTTTCTTT.

This rearrangement joins TRBV18 to TRBJ1-1; 8 bases match TRBD1. The V gene end was trimmed by 3 bases and the J gene end by 2 bases; junction bases not matched to a gene: 5. The germline CDR1 and CDR2 sequences are KGHSH and LQKENI. The CDR3 contains 15 residues. CDR3 region: CASSPGQGGNTEAFF. Here the CDR3 DNA reads TGTGCCAGCTCACCCGGACAGGGTGGAAACACTGAAGCTTTCTTT.

The V gene is TRBV5-1, the J gene TRBJ1-2, with D maybe TRBD1 (5 bases). The V gene's germline CDR1 is SGHRS and CDR2 YFSETQ. The CDR3 consists of 15 residues. Between the trimmed V and J ends, which lost 0 bases and 5 bases, there was a span of 14 bases. CDR3 sequence reads: CASSLVYQGGYGYTF. The CDR3 DNA is TGCGCCAGCAGCTTGGTTTACCAGGGCGGTTATGGCTACACCTTC.

CDR3 bases: TGCGCCAGCAGCTTCCTAGCGGGTTCCTACAATGAGCAGTTCTTC. Encoded protein: CASSFLAGSYNEQFF. The rearrangement joins TRBV5-1 to TRBJ2-1, with 8 bases fitting TRBD2. The CDR3 is 15 residues long. Trimming took 2 bases from V and 1 from J; bases not matched to a gene: 2. Germline CDR1 reads SGHRS; CDR2 reads YFSETQ.

This chain links TRBV6-1 with TRBJ2-7; 8 nucleotides match TRBD1. V lost 4 bases, J lost 6 bases, and 5 bases stayed unmatched. The CDR3 contains 13 residues. Germline V gene sequence: CDR1 MNHNS, CDR2 SASEGT. The DNA for the CDR3 is TGTGCCAGCAGTGTCGACAGGGGAGGCGAGCAGTACGTC. Translated, it gives CASSVDRGGEQYV.

The rearrangement links TRBV19 to TRBJ1-2; a weak D match, TRBD1 (5 bases). The germline V gene encodes CDR1 LNHDA and CDR2 SQIVND (reference sequence). The CDR3 runs to 15 residues. Trimming took 5 bases from V and 4 from J, leaving 17 bases between them. The CDR3 region is CASSLWEGTGYGYTF. The CDR3 nucleotides are TGTGCCAGTAGTTTATGGGAGGGGACCGGCTATGGCTACACCTTC. Full variable domain (rest looked up from reference TRBV19 and TRBJ1-2): DGGITQSPKYLFRKEGQNVTLSCEQNLNHDAMYWYRQDPGQGLRLIYYSQIVNDFQKGDIAEGYSVSREKKESFPLTVTSAQKNPTAFYLCASSLWEGTGYGYTFGSGTRLTVV.

V usage is TRBV2 and J usage is TRBJ1-1; the match to TRBD1 covers 8 bases. The CDR3 is made up of 13 amino acids. CDR1 SNHLY and CDR2 FYNNEI come from the germline V gene. The ends lost 5 bases at V and 7 bases at J; junction bases unmatched: 6. DNA of the CDR3: TGTGCCAGCAGTACTGACAGGGGAAGTGAAGCTTTCTTT. It specifies CASSTDRGSEAFF. Together with reference TRBV2 and TRBJ1-1, the CDR3 gives the full variable domain: EPEVTQTPSHQVTQMGQEVILRCVPISNHLYFYWYRQILGQKVEFLVSFYNNEISEKSEIFDDQFSVERPDGSNFTLKIRSTKLEDSAMYFCASSTDRGSEAFFGQGTRLTVV.

This chain links TRBV7-9 with TRBJ2-1; TRBD1 matches 7 bases. The CDR3 covers 17 residues. V shed 1 base and J 4 bases; nucleotides not matched to a gene: 10. CDR1 is SEHNR, CDR2 FQNEAQ, per germline (reference sequence). DNA for the CDR3: TGTGCCAGCAGCTTAGATTGGACAGGCGGCTATTACAATGAGCAGTTCTTC. It yields the protein CASSLDWTGGYYNEQFF.

V gene TRBV28 combines with J gene TRBJ2-1, with TRBD2 identical over 13 bases. Unmatched junction bases numbered 10, after V lost 6 bases and J lost 5 bases. This CDR3 has 17 residues. CDR1 and CDR2 (germline): MDHEN, SYDVKM. CDR3 DNA sequence: TGTGCCAGCAGACCGACTAGCGGGGGGCGCTCAAACAATGAGCAGTTCTTC. Its protein product is CASRPTSGGRSNNEQFF. The entire variable domain, with the rest obtained from reference TRBV28 and TRBJ2-1, is as follows: DVKVTQSSRYLVKRTGEKVFLECVQDMDHENMFWYRQDPGLGLRLIYFSYDVKMKEKGDIPEGYSVSREKKERFSLILESASTNQTSMYLCASRPTSGGRSNNEQFFGPGTRLTVL.

This clone was seen just once. The chain links TRBV6-5 to TRBJ1-6; 8 bases are a match to TRBD1. V lost 2 bases to trimming and J lost 10 bases; unmatched junction nucleotides: 7. Looked up from germline, CDR1 is MNHEY and CDR2 is SVGAGI. CDR3 size: 15 residues. CDR3 amino acids: CASSYRTGQNSPLHF. The CDR3 region has the DNA TGTGCCAGCAGTTACAGGACAGGGCAGAACTCACCCCTCCACTTT.

This chain joins TRBV7-9 and TRBJ1-4; D might be TRBD1 (5 bases). The CDR3 is 14 residues long. Germline V gives CDR1 SEHNR, CDR2 FQNEAQ (reference sequence). With 2 bases removed from V and 3 bases from J, the gap between germline ends came to 7 bases. The CDR3 loop reads CASSLSGPNEKLFF. CDR3 in DNA: TGTGCCAGCAGCTTATCAGGGCCTAATGAAAAACTGTTTTTT. Combining the CDR3 with reference TRBV7-9 and TRBJ1-4 gives the whole variable domain DTGVSQNPRHKITKRGQNVTFRCDPISEHNRLYWYRQTLGQGPEFLTYFQNEAQLEKSRLLSDRFSAERPKGSFSTLEIQRTEQGDSAMYLCASSLSGPNEKLFFGSGTQLSVL.

This clone showed up just a few times. This chain joins TRBV11-2 and TRBJ2-5; D remains unclear. Deletions cut 3 bases from V and 1 base from J, with 6 bases between. CDR3 length: 13 residues. CDR1 is SGHAT, CDR2 FQNNGV, per germline. The CDR3 sequence is CASSFYVQETQYF. The CDR3, as DNA: TGTGCCAGCAGCTTTTACGTCCAAGAGACCCAGTACTTC.